These 17 T cell receptor beta chains share one sample of origin, sequenced in a study of T cell responses to AZD1222 COVID-19 vaccine. The data were produced by immunoSEQ multiplex PCR, yet TCRdb's version contains in-frame clones alone and is incomplete. The sample records roughly 190,000 clones, about nine tenths being singletons. The specimen comprised peripheral blood, sampled on day 0 of AZD1222 vaccination. Receptor source: an adult in good health.

The J gene is TRBJ2-4, the V gene TRBV5-8, with 9 bases aligning to TRBD1. Losses at the gene ends were 1 base for V and 8 bases for J; bases not matched to a gene: 7. Germline V CDR1 and CDR2: SGHTS, YDEGEE. The CDR3 is 15 amino acids. CDR3: CASSLRGQGGDIQYF. The CDR3 nucleotides are TGTGCCAGCAGCTTGAGGGGACAGGGTGGTGACATTCAGTACTTC.

The CDR3 DNA reads as TGTGCCAGCAGCTCTAGCGGGGGGCCCACCTACGAGCAGTACTTC. Encoded protein: CASSSSGGPTYEQYF. The rearrangement uses TRBV7-2 and TRBJ2-7, with 11 bases fitting TRBD2. J was trimmed by 2 bases and V by 4 bases; bases with no gene match: 4. CDR3 length: 15 amino acids. Per the germline V gene, CDR1 is SGHTA and CDR2 is FQGNSA. Together with reference TRBV7-2 and TRBJ2-7, the CDR3 gives the full variable domain: GAGVSQSPSNKVTEKGKDVELRCDPISGHTALYWYRQSLGQGLEFLIYFQGNSAPDKSGLPSDRFSAERTGGSVSTLTIQRTQQEDSAVYLCASSSSGGPTYEQYFGPGTRLTVT.

The chain joins TRBV27 to TRBJ2-3, with 9 bases lining up with TRBD2. The germline V gene encodes CDR1 MNHEY and CDR2 SMNVEV (reference sequence). The length of the CDR3 is 13 residues. Trimming removed 8 bases from V and 2 bases from J; junction bases left unmatched: 2. The CDR3 loop reads CASRLADTDTQYF. Here the CDR3 DNA reads TGTGCCAGCCGACTAGCGGACACAGATACGCAGTATTTT.

This rearrangement joins TRBV5-6 to TRBJ1-5; possibly TRBD1 for D (6 bases). Trimming left V 4 bases short and J 0 bases short, with 11 bases between. Germline V lookup: CDR1 SGHDT, CDR2 YYEEEE. The CDR3 sequence is 15 residues long. This chain's CDR3 is CASSTGPYSNQPQHF. The CDR3, as DNA: TGTGCCAGCAGCACAGGGCCCTATAGCAATCAGCCCCAGCATTTT. Full variable domain (outside the CDR3, taken from reference TRBV5-6 and TRBJ1-5): DAGVTQSPTHLIKTRGQQVTLRCSPKSGHDTVSWYQQALGQGPQFIFQYYEEEERQRGNFPDRFSGHQFPNYSSELNVNALLLGDSALYLCASSTGPYSNQPQHFGDGTRLSIL.

The CDR3 sequence is CARSRSDRVIAYEQYF. The CDR3 nucleotides are TGTGCCAGAAGCCGATCGGACAGGGTAATTGCCTACGAGCAGTACTTC. This sequence joins TRBV5-3 and TRBJ2-7; 8 bases map to TRBD1. TRBV5-3 is annotated as an ORF whose role is uncertain. Trimming at V came to 4 bases and at J to 2 bases, leaving 11 bases not matched to a gene. There are 16 residues in the CDR3.

V gene TRBV5-1 combines with J gene TRBJ1-4; D may be TRBD1 (5 bases). Germline V gene sequence: CDR1 SGHRS, CDR2 YFSETQ. This CDR3 spans 14 amino acids. The ends were cut back, 7 bases at V and 7 bases at J, with 17 bases in the middle. CDR3 in amino acids: CASRGSEGVEKLFF. The CDR3 coding sequence is TGCGCCAGCCGCGGGTCTGAAGGGGTTGAAAAACTGTTTTTT.

The chain joins TRBV2 to TRBJ1-1; TRBD1 might be the D (5 bases). This CDR3 is built from 15 residues. Germline-derived CDR1 and CDR2 are SNHLY and FYNNEI. Trimming removed 2 bases from V and 6 bases from J, with 16 bases in between. The CDR3 nucleotides read TGTGCCAGCAGTGAACGTGGAGGGACGAGCGCTGAAGCTTTCTTT. This encodes CASSERGGTSAEAFF. The full variable domain, in which reference TRBV2 and TRBJ1-1 provide the parts outside the CDR3, is EPEVTQTPSHQVTQMGQEVILRCVPISNHLYFYWYRQILGQKVEFLVSFYNNEISEKSEIFDDQFSVERPDGSNFTLKIRSTKLEDSAMYFCASSERGGTSAEAFFGQGTRLTVV.

The rearrangement uses TRBV7-2 and TRBJ2-2; a weak D match, TRBD1 (6 bases). The ends were cut back, 5 bases at V and 6 bases at J, with 13 bases in the middle. The CDR3 sequence is 14 residues long. Germline CDR1 SGHTA, CDR2 FQGNSA. DNA of the CDR3: TGTGCCAGCAGCCAATACAGGGAGTCCGGGGAGCTGTTTTTT. Its translation: CASSQYRESGELFF. Complete variable domain (other parts from reference TRBV7-2 and TRBJ2-2): GAGVSQSPSNKVTEKGKDVELRCDPISGHTALYWYRQSLGQGLEFLIYFQGNSAPDKSGLPSDRFSAERTGGSVSTLTIQRTQQEDSAVYLCASSQYRESGELFFGEGSRLTVL.

Comments on this clone: At one boundary the junction diverges from the germline segment, which might be a read error. The rearrangement uses TRBV7-7 and TRBJ2-5; TRBD2 might be the D (6 bases). From germline, CDR1 is SSHAT and CDR2 FNYEAQ (reference sequence). This CDR3 is 15 amino acids long. This CDR3 reads CASSLDSGGTETQYF. CDR3 coding DNA: TGTGCTAGCAGCTTAGACTCTGGGGGGACGGAGACCCAGTACTTC.

The chain uses TRBV7-9 and TRBJ1-2; 7 bases are a match to TRBD1. Germline V gives CDR1 SEHNR, CDR2 FQNEAQ (reference sequence). With 6 bases clipped from V and 8 bases from J, the junction kept 12 bases outside the gene matches. This CDR3 has 14 residues. The CDR3 nucleotides are TGTGCCAGCAGTCAAAGGACAGGCTCGGTGGGCTACACCTTC. Protein product: CASSQRTGSVGYTF.

The V and J genes are TRBV5-3 and TRBJ2-1; TRBD2 matches at 14 bases. TRBV5-3 is placed among ORFs of uncertain function. The V and J ends lost 0 bases and 2 bases, in that order; junction bases with no gene match: 4. The CDR3 loop spans 18 amino acids. Written as DNA, the CDR3 is TGTGCCAGAAGCTTGGGACTAGCGGGAGGGCCCCCCTACAATGAGCAGTTCTTC. Protein sequence: CARSLGLAGGPPYNEQFF.

The V gene is TRBV20-1, the J gene TRBJ2-7; D is ambiguous. This CDR3 spans 11 amino acids. Trimming stripped 2 bases from V and 12 bases from J, with 14 bases between. CDR1 is DFQATT, CDR2 SNEGSKA, per germline (reference sequence). CDR3 DNA sequence: TGCAGTGCTAGAAACCCCCCAGTCATGTACTTC. This encodes CSARNPPVMYF.

The genes are TRBV27 and TRBJ2-1; 10 bases are shared with TRBD2. V shed 5 bases, J shed 7 bases, and the junction held 5 bases outside the gene matches. CDR1 MNHEY and CDR2 SMNVEV come from the germline V gene (reference sequence). The CDR3 covers 14 residues. CDR3 sequence: CASSDSGRLNEQFF. The CDR3 DNA sequence: TGTGCCAGCAGTGATAGCGGGAGGCTAAATGAGCAGTTCTTC.

The chain joins TRBV19 to TRBJ1-1, with D maybe TRBD1 (6 bases). This CDR3 spans 15 amino acids. Between the trimmed V and J ends, which lost 1 base and 1 base, there was a span of 10 bases. CDR1 LNHDA and CDR2 SQIVND come from the germline V gene (reference sequence). The CDR3 nucleotides read TGTGCCAGTAGTATAGCCCGGACAGCGAACACTGAAGCTTTCTTT. Its translation: CASSIARTANTEAFF.

V is TRBV6-5 and J is TRBJ1-6; 7 nucleotides match TRBD1. The V gene's germline CDR1 is MNHEY and CDR2 SVGAGI. This CDR3 is 15 amino acids long. Trimming removed 1 base from V and 4 bases from J; junction bases left unmatched: 1. CDR3: CASSYWDSYNSPLHF. The CDR3 nucleotides read TGTGCCAGCAGTTACTGGGACAGTTATAATTCACCCCTCCACTTT.

The V and J genes are TRBV4-2 and TRBJ2-7, with TRBD2 as a possible D gene (7 bases). In germline, CDR1 is LGHNA, CDR2 YNFKEQ. This CDR3 is 14 amino acids long. Trimming left V 3 bases short and J 3 bases short, with 12 bases between. Here the CDR3 reads CASSQGGGLYEQYF. DNA for the CDR3: TGTGCCAGCAGCCAGGGGGGGGGCCTCTACGAGCAGTACTTC.

This rearrangement joins TRBV6-2 or TRBV6-3 to TRBJ1-1; D not certain. Germline assignment: CDR1 MNHEY and CDR2 SVGEGT. V lost 3 bases to trimming and J lost 0 bases, with 11 bases between them. The CDR3 extends over 15 amino acids. CDR3 DNA sequence: TGTGCCAGCAGTTATTCCGAGCTCATGAACACTGAAGCTTTCTTT. Its translation is CASSYSELMNTEAFF.